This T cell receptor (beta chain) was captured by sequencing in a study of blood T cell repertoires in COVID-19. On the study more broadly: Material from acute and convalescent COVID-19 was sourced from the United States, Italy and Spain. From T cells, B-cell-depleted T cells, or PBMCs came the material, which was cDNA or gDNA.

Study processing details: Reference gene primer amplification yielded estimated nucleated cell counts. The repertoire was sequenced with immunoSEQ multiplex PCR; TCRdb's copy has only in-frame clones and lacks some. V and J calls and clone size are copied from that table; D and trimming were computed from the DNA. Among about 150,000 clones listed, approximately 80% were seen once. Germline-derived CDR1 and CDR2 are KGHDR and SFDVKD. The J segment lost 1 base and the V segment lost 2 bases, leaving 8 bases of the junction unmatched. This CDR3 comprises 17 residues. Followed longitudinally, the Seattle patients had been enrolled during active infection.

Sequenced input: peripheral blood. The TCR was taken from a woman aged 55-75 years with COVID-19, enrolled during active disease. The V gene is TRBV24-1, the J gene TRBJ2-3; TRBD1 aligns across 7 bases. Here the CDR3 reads CATSDSIQGYRTDTQYF. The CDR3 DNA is TGTGCCACCAGTGATTCCATACAGGGGTATCGCACAGATACGCAGTATTTT.